This T cell receptor (beta chain) comes out of a study of blood T cell repertoires in COVID-19. Background on the study: The cDNA or gDNA used as material had been derived from T cells, B-cell-depleted T cells, or PBMCs.

Looked up from germline, CDR1 is WNHNN and CDR2 is SYGVQD (reference sequence). Trimming stripped 5 bases from V and 0 bases from J, with 11 bases between. This CDR3 has 14 residues. This table comes from immunoSEQ multiplex PCR, and its TCRdb copy is limited to in-frame clones, with some not included. Among approximately 230,000 clones listed, about nine tenths were seen once. The chain is built from TRBV10-1 and TRBJ2-7; D gene unclear. The sample taken for sequencing was peripheral blood. The sequence came from a man under 40 who had recovered from COVID-19. Here the CDR3 reads CASSTSLFSYEQYF. In DNA form, the CDR3 reads TGCGCCAGCAGTACATCTCTTTTCTCCTACGAGCAGTACTTC.